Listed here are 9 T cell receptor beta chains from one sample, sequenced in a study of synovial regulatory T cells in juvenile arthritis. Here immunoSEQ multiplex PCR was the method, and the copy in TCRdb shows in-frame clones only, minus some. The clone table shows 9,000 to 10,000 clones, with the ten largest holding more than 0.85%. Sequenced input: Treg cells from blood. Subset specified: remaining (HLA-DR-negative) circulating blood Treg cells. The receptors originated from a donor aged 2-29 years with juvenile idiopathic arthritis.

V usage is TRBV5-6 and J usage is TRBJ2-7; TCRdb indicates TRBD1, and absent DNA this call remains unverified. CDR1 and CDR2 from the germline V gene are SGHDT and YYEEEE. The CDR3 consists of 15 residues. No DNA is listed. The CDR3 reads CASSLAPTGVYEQYF.

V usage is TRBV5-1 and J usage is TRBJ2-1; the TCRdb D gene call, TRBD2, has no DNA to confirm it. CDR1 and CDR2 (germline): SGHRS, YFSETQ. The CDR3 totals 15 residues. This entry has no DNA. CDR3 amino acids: CASSLVPEAGYEQFF.

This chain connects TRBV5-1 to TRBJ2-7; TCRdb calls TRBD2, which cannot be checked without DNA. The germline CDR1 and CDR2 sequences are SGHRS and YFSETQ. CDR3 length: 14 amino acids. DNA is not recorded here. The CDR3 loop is CASSQRLAGYEQYF.

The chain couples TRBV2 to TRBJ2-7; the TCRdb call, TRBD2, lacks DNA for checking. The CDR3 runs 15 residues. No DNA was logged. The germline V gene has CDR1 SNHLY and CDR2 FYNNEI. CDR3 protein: CASRSRGGGPHEQYF.

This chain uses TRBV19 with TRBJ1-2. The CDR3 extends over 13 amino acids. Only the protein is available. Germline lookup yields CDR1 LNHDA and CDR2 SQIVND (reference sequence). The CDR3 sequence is CASSIGSNYGYTF.

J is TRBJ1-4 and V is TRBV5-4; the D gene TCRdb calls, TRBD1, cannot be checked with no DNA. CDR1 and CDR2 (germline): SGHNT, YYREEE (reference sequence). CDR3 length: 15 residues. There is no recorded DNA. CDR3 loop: CASSLKGRASEKLFF.

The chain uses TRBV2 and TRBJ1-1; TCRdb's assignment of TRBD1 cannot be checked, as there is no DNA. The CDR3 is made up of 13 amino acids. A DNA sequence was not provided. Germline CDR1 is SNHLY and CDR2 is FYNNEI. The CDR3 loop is CASSPTGFTEAFF.

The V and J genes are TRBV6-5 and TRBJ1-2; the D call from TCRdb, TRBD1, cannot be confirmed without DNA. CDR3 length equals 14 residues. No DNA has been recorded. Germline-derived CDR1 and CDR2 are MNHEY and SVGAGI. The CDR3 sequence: CASITPGTGVGYTF.

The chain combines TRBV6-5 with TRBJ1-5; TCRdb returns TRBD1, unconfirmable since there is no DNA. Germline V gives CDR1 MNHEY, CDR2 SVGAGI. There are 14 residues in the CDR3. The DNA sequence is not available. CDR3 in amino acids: CASSRGQFNQPQHF.